This entry is about one T cell receptor beta chain. These data come from a study of cytomegalovirus exposure and HLA in healthy donors. CDR1 and CDR2 (germline): LGHNA, YNFKEQ. The CDR3 extends over 14 amino acids. V lost 4 bases to trimming and J lost 2 bases; unmatched junction nucleotides: 3. Vbeta (60) and Jbeta (13) primers were used in the PCR. Generated by immunoSEQ multiplex PCR, the TCRdb table keeps only in-frame clones and is missing some. The sample table includes about 160,000 clones. There were likely unrecorded immune exposures, though donors were nominally healthy when sampled. The source material was PBMCs. V usage is TRBV4-2 and J usage is TRBJ2-7, with TRBD1 matching over 9 bases. The TCR was taken from a woman aged 55-75 years in good health and CMV-seronegative. The CDR3 DNA follows: TGTGCCAGCAGCCTATGGACAGGGGCCTACGAGCAGTACTTC. It encodes CASSLWTGAYEQYF.